The subject of this entry is one T cell receptor (beta chain). Germline CDR1 is SGHNT and CDR2 is YENEEA. The CDR3 sequence is 18 residues long. V was clipped by 6 bases and J by 3 bases; unmatched bases: 16. The sample comes from a study of shared clonotypes between healthy human individuals. In the original workflow: ImmunoSEQ gave junction-only sequences without quality scores, so filtering differed. The data were produced by immunoSEQ multiplex PCR, yet TCRdb's version contains in-frame clones alone and is incomplete. From that table come the V and J calls and clone size; the DNA was used to work out D and trimming. The table shows 950,000 to 1,100,000 clones, with roughly 75% occurring only once.

The V gene is TRBV11-3, the J gene TRBJ2-2; 7 bases are a match to TRBD1. Material for sequencing was memory CD4+ T cells sorted from blood. Stated subset: CD45RA-negative fraction. The sequence was obtained from a man aged 18 to 30 in good health. This CDR3 is CASSPGTVDLEYTGELFF. For the CDR3, the DNA is TGTGCCAGCAGTCCCGGGACAGTGGACCTGGAGTACACCGGGGAGCTGTTTTTT.